This T cell receptor beta chain was sequenced in a study of blood T cell repertoires in COVID-19. Study-wide background: Spain, Italy and the United States supplied samples that represented acute and convalescent COVID-19. PBMCs, B-cell-depleted T cells, or T cells provided the cDNA or gDNA that made up the material.

The V gene's germline CDR1 is SGHRS and CDR2 YFSETQ. Unmatched junction bases numbered 7, after V lost 3 bases and J lost 4 bases. This CDR3 contains 14 residues. In the authors' workflow: It was from reference gene primer amplification that nucleated cell counts were estimated. Generated by immunoSEQ multiplex PCR, the TCRdb table keeps only in-frame clones and is missing some. V and J calls and clone size follow that table, whereas D and trimming were derived from the DNA. The data contain about 260,000 clones, about nine tenths of them singletons. This clone was detected a few times. Sequencing was performed on peripheral blood. The source of this sequence is a woman between 35 and 50 years old who had recovered from COVID-19. V usage is TRBV5-1 and J usage is TRBJ2-7; 7 nucleotides line up with TRBD1. The CDR3 region is CASSSPGQTYEQYF. Here the CDR3 DNA reads TGCGCCAGCAGCTCACCGGGACAGACTTACGAGCAGTACTTC.